The next 14 T cell receptor beta chains were all read from a single sample in a study of T cells in Graves' hyperthyroidism and ophthalmopathy. There were TCR beta CDR3 regions amplified from RNA transcripts. First-round RT-PCR of the TCR CDR3 relied on the HTBI primer set. TCRdb ran MiXCR on the multiplex PCR reads and lists one entry per CDR3 protein. This sample yields about 290,000 distinct CDR3 sequences, of which approximately 15% are seen a single time; around 57% belongs to the top ten. Sequenced sample: blood. The receptors were gathered from a woman aged 55-69 years with Graves' ophthalmopathy.

This clonotype was seen at least ten times. The chain carries TRBV6-1 and TRBJ2-4, with 9 bases matching TRBD2. Germline CDR1 reads MNHNS; CDR2 reads SASEGT. V shed 7 bases, J shed 3 bases, and the junction held 16 bases outside the gene matches. The CDR3 has 18 residues. The chain's CDR3 is CASNNRASGDAVKNIQYF. For the CDR3, the DNA is TGTGCCAGCAATAACAGGGCTAGCGGGGATGCGGTCAAAAACATTCAGTACTTC.

On this clonotype: A single base separates this from a much larger clone, so it may be a read error. The chain is built from TRBV12-3 or TRBV12-4 and TRBJ1-5; D is undetermined. The V gene lost 5 bases and the J gene lost 4 bases, with 9 bases spanning the gap. This CDR3 region has 13 residues. The CDR3 sequence: CASSASWNQPQHF. Written as DNA, the CDR3 is TGTGCCAGCAGTGCGTCGTGGAATCAGCCCCAGCATTTT.

This clonotype has a count of ten or more. The junction differs from germline at one of its ends, possibly a read error. The chain links TRBV27 to TRBJ1-3, with D perhaps TRBD1 (5 bases). Germline-derived CDR1 and CDR2 are MNHEY and SMNVEV (reference sequence). CDR3 length: 14 amino acids. This chain's CDR3 is CASSLDNSGNTIYF. In DNA form, the CDR3 reads TGCGCCAGCAGCTTGGACAACTCTGGAAACACCATATATTTT.

Many counts were recorded for this clonotype. The chain has TRBV7-8 and TRBJ2-7, with 9 bases fitting TRBD2. Per germline, CDR1 SGHVS and CDR2 FQNEAQ. The CDR3 loop spans 19 amino acids. Trimming took 0 bases from V and 0 from J; bases not matched to a gene: 12. The CDR3 DNA reads as TGTGCCAGCAGCTTAGCTCGGGTACTGCTAGCGGGGATCTCCTACGAGCAGTACTTC. The encoded protein is CASSLARVLLAGISYEQYF.

This clonotype was found many times. This chain uses TRBV11-3 with TRBJ1-5, with 7 bases aligning to TRBD1. V shed 2 bases, J shed 2 bases, and the junction held 21 bases outside the gene matches. The CDR3 sequence is 21 residues long. Germline assignment: CDR1 SGHNT and CDR2 YENEEA. CDR3: CASSLRGSKDRNHHCNQPQHF. The CDR3 nucleotides read TGTGCCAGCAGCTTACGAGGGAGTAAGGACAGGAATCATCATTGCAATCAGCCCCAGCATTTT.

The J gene is TRBJ1-2, the V gene TRBV4-3; the D gene is possibly TRBD1 (5 bases). This CDR3 comprises 14 residues. Trimming left V 0 bases short and J 1 base short, with 6 bases between. Per germline, CDR1 LGHNA and CDR2 YSLEER. DNA of the CDR3: TGCGCCAGCAGCCAAGAGACAGATAACTATGGCTACACCTTC. It specifies CASSQETDNYGYTF.

In its sample, this clonotype was seen many times. In DNA form, the CDR3 reads TGCGCCAGCAGTGAGTCGTTCGGCAGGTCGCTGAACACTGAAGCTTTCTTT. Amino acids: CASSESFGRSLNTEAFF. V usage is TRBV10-2 and J usage is TRBJ1-1; D uncertain. This CDR3 has 17 amino acids. Trimming shortened V by 0 bases and J by 0 bases, and 14 bases separated the two germline ends. The germline CDR1 and CDR2 sequences are WSHSY and SAAADI.

This clonotype was detected ten times or more. The chain has TRBV7-2 and TRBJ2-1; 9 positions match TRBD1. V shed 8 bases and J 3 bases; nucleotides not matched to a gene: 5. The CDR3 length is 14 residues. CDR1 and CDR2 (germline): SGHTA, FQGNSA. DNA for the CDR3: TGTGCCAGCCTCAGGGACAGGGTCTACAATGAGCAGTTCTTC. It is translated as CASLRDRVYNEQFF.

In this sample, this clonotype turned up many times. The chain employs TRBV28 and TRBJ1-2; a possible D gene is TRBD1 (6 bases). The germline gives CDR1 MDHEN, CDR2 SYDVKM. The CDR3 loop spans 14 amino acids. Between the trimmed V and J ends, which lost 5 bases and 4 bases, there was a span of 14 bases. The CDR3 nucleotides read TGTGCCAGCAGTCCTATAGACAGGACCTATGGCTACACCTTC. Its translation is CASSPIDRTYGYTF.

This clonotype was seen many times. This chain connects TRBV18 to TRBJ2-2; a weak D match, TRBD1 (5 bases). This CDR3 contains 15 residues. Germline V gene lookup returns CDR1 KGHSH and CDR2 LQKENI. V lost 1 base and J 3 bases, leaving 9 bases between the germline ends. CDR3 in DNA: TGTGCCAGCTCACCACAGGGGCCCTACACCGGGGAGCTGTTTTTT. This encodes CASSPQGPYTGELFF.

This chain joins TRBV29-1 and TRBJ2-7; tentative D call: TRBD2 (5 bases). This CDR3 has 13 amino acids. With 7 bases removed from V and 7 bases from J, the gap between germline ends came to 20 bases. Germline values: CDR1 SQVTM, CDR2 ANQGSEA. The CDR3 region is CSGKRTGNGEQYF. The CDR3 DNA reads TGCAGCGGAAAGCGGACGGGCAATGGGGAGCAGTACTTC.

The J gene is TRBJ2-7, the V gene TRBV29-1, with 9 bases that match TRBD2. The length of the CDR3 is 14 residues. The V segment lost 1 base and the J segment 7 bases; nucleotides outside the gene matches: 8. CDR1 and CDR2 from the germline V gene are SQVTM and ANQGSEA. CDR3 amino acids: CSVEGLAGINEQYF. For the CDR3, the DNA is TGCAGCGTTGAAGGGCTAGCGGGAATCAATGAGCAGTACTTC.

There are many counts of this clonotype. This chain links TRBV12-3 or TRBV12-4 with TRBJ1-1, with a possible D match to TRBD1 (5 bases). The ends were cut back, 6 bases at V and 1 base at J, with 15 bases in the middle. The CDR3 consists of 15 residues. The CDR3 nucleotides are TGTGCCAGCAGCCAGAGGGACGGAGAGAACACTGAAGCTTTCTTT. Its translation: CASSQRDGENTEAFF.

This clonotype has a count of ten or more. DNA of the CDR3: TGCGCCAGCAGCCAAAACAGGGGGCCTACTGAAGCTTTCTTT. Encoded protein: CASSQNRGPTEAFF. The genes are TRBV4-3 and TRBJ1-1; 9 bases match TRBD1. The V gene end was trimmed by 2 bases and the J gene end by 5 bases; junction bases not matched to a gene: 3. The CDR3 extends over 14 amino acids. Germline CDR1 is LGHNA and CDR2 is YSLEER.